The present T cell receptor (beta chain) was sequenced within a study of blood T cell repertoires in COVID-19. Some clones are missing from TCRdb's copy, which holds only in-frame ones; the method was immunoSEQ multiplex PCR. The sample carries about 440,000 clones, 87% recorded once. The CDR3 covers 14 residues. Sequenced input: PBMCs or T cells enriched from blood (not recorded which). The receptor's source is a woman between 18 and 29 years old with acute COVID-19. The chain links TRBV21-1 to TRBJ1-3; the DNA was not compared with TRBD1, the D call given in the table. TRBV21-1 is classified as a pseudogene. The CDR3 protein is CASSNSDSGNTIYF. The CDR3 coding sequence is TGTGCCAGCAGCAACAGTGACTCTGGAAACACCATATATTTT.